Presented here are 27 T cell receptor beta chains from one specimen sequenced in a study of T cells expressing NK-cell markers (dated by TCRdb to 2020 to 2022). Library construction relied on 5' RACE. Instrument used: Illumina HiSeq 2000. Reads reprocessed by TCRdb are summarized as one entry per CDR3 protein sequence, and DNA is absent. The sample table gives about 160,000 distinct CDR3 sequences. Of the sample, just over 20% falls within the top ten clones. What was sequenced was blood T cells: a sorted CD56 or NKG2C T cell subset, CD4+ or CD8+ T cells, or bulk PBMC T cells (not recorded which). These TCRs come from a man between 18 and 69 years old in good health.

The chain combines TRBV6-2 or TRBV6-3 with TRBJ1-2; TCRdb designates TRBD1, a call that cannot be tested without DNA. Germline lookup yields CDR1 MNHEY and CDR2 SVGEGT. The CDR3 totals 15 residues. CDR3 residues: CASSFLGTANYGYTF.

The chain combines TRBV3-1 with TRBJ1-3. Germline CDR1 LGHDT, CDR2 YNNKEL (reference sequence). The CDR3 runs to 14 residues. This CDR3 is CASSQPGLGNTIYF.

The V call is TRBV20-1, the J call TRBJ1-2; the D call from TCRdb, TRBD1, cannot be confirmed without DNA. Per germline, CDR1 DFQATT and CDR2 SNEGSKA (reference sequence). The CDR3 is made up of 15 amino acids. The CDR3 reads CSARDLRDTNYGYTF.

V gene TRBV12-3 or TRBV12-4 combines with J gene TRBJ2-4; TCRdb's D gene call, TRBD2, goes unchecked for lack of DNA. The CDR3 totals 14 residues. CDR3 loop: CAIQRGGAGNIQYF.

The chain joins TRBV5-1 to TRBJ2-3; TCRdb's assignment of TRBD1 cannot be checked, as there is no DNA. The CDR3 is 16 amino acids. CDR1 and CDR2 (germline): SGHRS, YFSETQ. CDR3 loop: CASSLEGGRGTDTQYF.

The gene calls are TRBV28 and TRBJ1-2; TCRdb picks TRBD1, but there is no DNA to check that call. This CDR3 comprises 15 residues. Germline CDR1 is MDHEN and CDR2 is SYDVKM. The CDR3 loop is CASSSLDRKDYGYTF.

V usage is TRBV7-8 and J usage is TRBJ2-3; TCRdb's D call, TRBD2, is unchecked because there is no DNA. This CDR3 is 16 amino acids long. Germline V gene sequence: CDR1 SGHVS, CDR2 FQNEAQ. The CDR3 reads CASSSWTSGGTDTQYF.

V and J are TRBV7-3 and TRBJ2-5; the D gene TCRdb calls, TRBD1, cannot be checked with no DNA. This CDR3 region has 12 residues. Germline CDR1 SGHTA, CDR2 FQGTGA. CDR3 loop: CASSFPGETQYF.

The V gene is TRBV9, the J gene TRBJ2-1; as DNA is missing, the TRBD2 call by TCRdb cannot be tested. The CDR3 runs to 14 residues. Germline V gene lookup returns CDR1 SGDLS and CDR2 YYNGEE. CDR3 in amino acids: CASSGSGTNNEQFF.

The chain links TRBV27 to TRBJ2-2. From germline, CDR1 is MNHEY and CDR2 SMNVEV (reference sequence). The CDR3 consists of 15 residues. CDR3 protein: CASSLYRSNTGELFF.

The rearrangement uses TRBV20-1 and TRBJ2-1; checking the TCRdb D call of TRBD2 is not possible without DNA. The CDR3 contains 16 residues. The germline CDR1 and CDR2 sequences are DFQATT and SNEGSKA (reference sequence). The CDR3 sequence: CSARDFPSGGYNEQFF.

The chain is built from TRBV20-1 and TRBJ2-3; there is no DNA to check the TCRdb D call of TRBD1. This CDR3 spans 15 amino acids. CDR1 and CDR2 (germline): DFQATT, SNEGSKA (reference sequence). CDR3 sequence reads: CSAPSKDRVEDTQYF.

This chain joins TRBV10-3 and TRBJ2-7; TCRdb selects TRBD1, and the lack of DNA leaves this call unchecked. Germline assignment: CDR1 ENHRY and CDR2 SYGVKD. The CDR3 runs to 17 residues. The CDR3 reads CAISAVPGGDGGYEQYF.

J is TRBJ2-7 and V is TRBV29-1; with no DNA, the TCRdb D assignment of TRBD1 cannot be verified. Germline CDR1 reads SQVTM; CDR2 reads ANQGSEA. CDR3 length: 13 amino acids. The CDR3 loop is CSAGTGISYEQYF.

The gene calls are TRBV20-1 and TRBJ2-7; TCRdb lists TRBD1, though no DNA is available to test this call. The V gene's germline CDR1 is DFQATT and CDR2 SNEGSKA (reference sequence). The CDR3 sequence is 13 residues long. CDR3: CSADSGANHEQYF.

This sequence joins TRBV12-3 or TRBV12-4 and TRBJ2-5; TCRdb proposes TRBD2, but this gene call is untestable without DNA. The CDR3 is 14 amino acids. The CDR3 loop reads CASTFRRVRETQYF.

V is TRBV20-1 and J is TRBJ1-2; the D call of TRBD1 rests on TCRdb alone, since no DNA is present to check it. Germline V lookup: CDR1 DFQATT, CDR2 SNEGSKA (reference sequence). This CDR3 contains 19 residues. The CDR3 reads CSLTGPMDRARGETYGYTF.

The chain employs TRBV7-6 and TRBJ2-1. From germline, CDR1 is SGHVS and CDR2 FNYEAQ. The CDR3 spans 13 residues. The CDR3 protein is CASSLELTNEQFF. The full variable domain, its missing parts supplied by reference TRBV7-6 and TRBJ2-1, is GAGVSQSPRYKVTKRGQDVALRCDPISGHVSLYWYRQALGQGPEFLTYFNYEAQQDKSGLPNDRFSAERPEGSISTLTIQRTEQRDSAMYRCASSLELTNEQFFGPGTRLTVL.

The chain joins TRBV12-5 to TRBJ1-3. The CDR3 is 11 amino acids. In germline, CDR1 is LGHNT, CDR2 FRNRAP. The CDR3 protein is CASTEGNTIYF.

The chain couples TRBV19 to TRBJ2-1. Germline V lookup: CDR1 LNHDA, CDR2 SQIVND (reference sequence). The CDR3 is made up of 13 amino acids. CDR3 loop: CASSSREWHEQFF.

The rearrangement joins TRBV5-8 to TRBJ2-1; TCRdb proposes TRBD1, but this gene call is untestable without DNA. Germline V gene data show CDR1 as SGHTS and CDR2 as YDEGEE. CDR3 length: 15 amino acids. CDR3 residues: CASSVGGDIYNEQFF.

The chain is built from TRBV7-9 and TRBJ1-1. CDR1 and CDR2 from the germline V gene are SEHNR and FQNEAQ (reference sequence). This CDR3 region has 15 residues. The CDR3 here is CASSFFLAGNTEAFF.

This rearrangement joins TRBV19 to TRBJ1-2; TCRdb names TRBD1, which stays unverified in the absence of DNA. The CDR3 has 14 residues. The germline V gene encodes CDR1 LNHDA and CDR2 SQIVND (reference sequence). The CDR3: CASSISGGNYGYTF. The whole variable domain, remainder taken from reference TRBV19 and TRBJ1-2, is DGGITQSPKYLFRKEGQNVTLSCEQNLNHDAMYWYRQDPGQGLRLIYYSQIVNDFQKGDIAEGYSVSREKKESFPLTVTSAQKNPTAFYLCASSISGGNYGYTFGSGTRLTVV.

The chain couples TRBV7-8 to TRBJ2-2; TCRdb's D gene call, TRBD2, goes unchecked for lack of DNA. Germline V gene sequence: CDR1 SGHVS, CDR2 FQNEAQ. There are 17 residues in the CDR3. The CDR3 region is CASSSVTSGGYTGELFF.

CDR3: CASSPGTSGGDEQFF. V and J are TRBV7-9 and TRBJ2-1; TCRdb's D call of TRBD2 is untestable without DNA. Germline CDR1 reads SEHNR; CDR2 reads FQNEAQ (reference sequence). This CDR3 has 15 amino acids.

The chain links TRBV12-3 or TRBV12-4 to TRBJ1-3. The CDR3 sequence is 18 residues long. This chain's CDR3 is CASSLGRTYDLSGNTIYF.

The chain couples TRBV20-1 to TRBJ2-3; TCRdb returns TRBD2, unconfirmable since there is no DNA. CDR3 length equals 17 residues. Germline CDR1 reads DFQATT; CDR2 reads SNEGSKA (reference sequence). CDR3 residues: CSARGWWTSGATDTQYF.